This TCR beta chain was sequenced for a study of T-cell memory formation after mild COVID-19 (dated by TCRdb to 2020 to 2022). The study in broad terms: Most TCR sequence clusters were specific to one of the two donors. T-cell clones expanding and contracting after mild COVID-19 in a couple of donors were tracked by longitudinal TCRalpha and TCRbeta repertoire sequencing. The cohort was made up of two young adult volunteers, one female and one male, who were previously healthy. Findings and caveats that apply to the study as a whole: Clones contracting from day 15 to 85 had balanced CD4/CD8 phenotypes, while a second wave expanding from day 15 to 37 was biased towards CD4+. The detection of some responding clones in pre-infection memory suggests that pre-existing cross-reactive memory T cells joined the SARS-CoV-2 response. The second-wave clones that peaked on day 37 were not confirmed to be SARS-CoV-2 specific. Contracting CD4+ clones were located mainly in the CM and EM memory subsets, whereas CD8+ clones were found to be enriched in EMRA. The study covered only a couple of mild cases, and larger cohorts including severe cases with pre-infection samples were considered necessary.

Comment on this clonotype: Its antigen is not yet known. Per-base qualities were not stored, and no clone one base away is much larger.

The data were produced on an Illumina NovaSeq 6000. TCRalpha and TCRbeta cDNA libraries were constructed by 5'RACE with constant-segment primers, with sample barcodes and unique molecular identifiers being introduced. RNA was extracted from every sample with Trizol reagent. Library amplification was performed in two PCR steps, and a second sample barcode and Illumina TruSeq adapters were introduced in the second step. Sequencing of the libraries was done on an Illumina NovaSeq, producing 2 x 150 bp paired-end reads. For the original study's pipeline: Demultiplexing of reads and collapsing into UMI-guided consensus sequences were performed with migec v1.2.7. Using mixcr v2.1.11, the UMI consensuses were aligned to TRA and TRB V and J templates and assembled into clonotypes. Clonotypes were classified as expanded or contracted when called significant by both edgeR and NoisET, with noise models trained on biological replicates. For edgeR calls, the cutoffs were a false discovery rate-adjusted p below 0.01 and a log2 fold-change threshold of 1. As an exploratory analysis of dynamics, max-normalized trajectories of the 1000 most abundant clonotypes were examined by PCA with hierarchical clustering. Separately sequenced CD4+ and CD8+ repertoires were used to assign the CD4 or CD8 phenotype of responding clones. In-frame beta chains were kept once TCRdb had trimmed the public reads at Q25 with fastp and called clones with MiXCR. Rows are unified per CDR3 protein, each entry keeping the most common DNA and genes. For this entry, the V and J calls and clone size follow TCRdb and not the study's own pipeline. This sample is represented by tens of thousands of distinct CDR3 sequences; 9% to 15% of them were singletons. The ten largest clones add up to under 25% of the sample.

PBMCs were isolated by Ficoll-Paque density gradient centrifugation. Germline trimming: 7 bases from V, 7 bases from J; junction bases outside gene matches: 9. The CDR3 covers 13 residues, taking in both the cysteine and the phenylalanine. Just the 39-base CDR3 DNA is kept, in frame starting at base 1. Based on the germline V gene (reference sequence), the CDR1 and CDR2 sequences are MNHEY and SMNVEV. Recombination linked TRBV27 to TRBJ1-2; TRBD1 agrees with 7 junctional bases. This receptor was taken from a man in his late teens or twenties who had mild COVID-19 (a few samples of this study predate the infection). The sample titles of this study are shuffled in the database, so cell type and time point are left out; the donor was told from shared clones. The source material was PBMCs or a T cell subset sorted from them (not recorded which). The encoded CDR3 is CASKPGGVFGYTF. In nucleotide form, the sequence is TGTGCCAGCAAACCAGGGGGTGTTTTTGGCTACACCTTC.